This T cell receptor (beta chain) was captured in a study of shared clonotypes between healthy human individuals. Overall study results and limits: Across subsets, estimated richness was generally greater for naive than for memory populations. It was the non-shared clonotypes that had lower generation probabilities than clonotypes shared by all four donors.

Germline-derived CDR1 and CDR2 are SNHLY and FYNNEI. The V gene end was trimmed by 9 bases and the J gene end by 3 bases; junction bases not matched to a gene: 7. There are 14 residues in the CDR3. With regard to this clone: Its specificity is unknown.

Only in-frame clones appear in the TCRdb table, and some are missing; sequencing was by immunoSEQ multiplex PCR. Of 2 million to 3 million clones in the sample, over 85% were seen once. The TCR sequence derives from a man younger than 35 in good health. Some clones in this sample may be carry-over from other donors' samples. Specimen: naive CD4+ T cells from PBMCs. Specified subset: CD45RA+ positively selected. The chain employs TRBV2 and TRBJ1-1; 10 bases fit TRBD1. The CDR3, as DNA: TGTGCCAGAAGGAGGACAGGGGGGGACACTGAAGCTTTCTTT. This encodes CARRRTGGDTEAFF.